This T cell receptor (beta chain) is drawn from a study of CDR3 diversity in severe acne. There are many counts of this clonotype. The germline V gene has CDR1 SEHNR and CDR2 FQNEAQ (reference sequence). Between the trimmed V and J ends, which lost 2 bases and 10 bases, there was a span of 6 bases. This CDR3 has 11 residues. From the PCR reads, TCRdb called clonotypes with MiXCR, one entry per CDR3 protein. The top ten hold around 12% of the sample, which has over 100,000 distinct CDR3 sequences, around 53% seen once. Sample: blood. This TCR derives from a male donor with acne. The chain uses TRBV7-9 and TRBJ2-1; no definite D call. The CDR3: CASSLRTEQFF. The CDR3 DNA reads as TGTGCCAGCAGCTTAAGAACGGAGCAGTTCTTC.